Presented here are 26 T cell receptor beta chains from one specimen sequenced in a study of OX40 agonist ivuxolimab in advanced cancers. Assay used: immunoSEQ multiplex PCR; TCRdb lists only in-frame clones, some missing. The table records about 7,300 clones, roughly 76% of them present only once. Sequencing used CD4+ or CD8+ T cells sorted from blood, obtained in a trial of the OX40 agonist ivuxolimab. The receptors derive from an adult with an advanced solid tumor such as melanoma, head and neck, liver or kidney cancer.

This clone was counted once. The V gene is TRBV5-5, the J gene TRBJ1-6; D unresolved. Germline CDR1 SGHKS, CDR2 YYEKEE (reference sequence). This CDR3 is built from 17 residues. Trimming stripped 0 bases from V and 0 bases from J, with 10 bases between. This CDR3 is CASSLEALSSYNSPLHF. The CDR3 DNA reads as TGTGCCAGCAGCTTGGAGGCTTTGAGCTCCTATAATTCACCCCTCCACTTT. Full variable domain (outside the CDR3, taken from reference TRBV5-5 and TRBJ1-6): DAGVTQSPTHLIKTRGQQVTLRCSPISGHKSVSWYQQVLGQGPQFIFQYYEKEERGRGNFPDRFSARQFPNYSSELNVNALLLGDSALYLCASSLEALSSYNSPLHFGNGTRLTVT.

To note about this clone: Sequence at one end of the junction differs from germline and may be a read error. The rearrangement links TRBV28 to TRBJ2-1; 9 positions match TRBD2. The CDR3 is made up of 14 amino acids. In germline, CDR1 is MDHEN, CDR2 SYDVKM. CDR3 in DNA: TGTGCCAGCATCCTGACTAGCGGTTACAATGGGCAGTTCTTC. It specifies CASILTSGYNGQFF. The variable domain in full, completed from reference TRBV28 and TRBJ2-1, reads DVKVTQSSRYLVKRTGEKVFLECVQDMDHENMFWYRQDPGLGLRLIYFSYDVKMKEKGDIPEGYSVSREKKERFSLILESASTNQTSMYLCASILTSGYNGQFFGPGTRLTVL.

V gene TRBV4-2 combines with J gene TRBJ1-2, with 12 bases fitting TRBD1. Germline CDR1 LGHNA, CDR2 YNFKEQ. The CDR3 extends over 15 amino acids. After removal of 6 bases from V and 4 bases from J, the junction contained 6 bases not matched to a gene. The CDR3 sequence: CASRVGTGGSYGYTF. The CDR3 coding sequence is TGTGCCAGCAGGGTCGGGACAGGGGGCAGCTATGGCTACACCTTC.

In this sample, this clone turned up once. The J gene is TRBJ1-1, the V gene TRBV19; TRBD1 is a possible D gene (6 bases). The germline gives CDR1 LNHDA, CDR2 SQIVND (reference sequence). The CDR3 contains 11 residues. Between the trimmed V and J ends, which lost 4 bases and 6 bases, there was a span of 6 bases. The CDR3 reads CASSRQAEAFF. CDR3 sequence (DNA): TGTGCCAGTAGTAGACAGGCTGAAGCTTTCTTT. Drawing the rest from reference TRBV19 and TRBJ1-1, the complete variable domain is DGGITQSPKYLFRKEGQNVTLSCEQNLNHDAMYWYRQDPGQGLRLIYYSQIVNDFQKGDIAEGYSVSREKKESFPLTVTSAQKNPTAFYLCASSRQAEAFFGQGTRLTVV.

This chain uses TRBV5-7 with TRBJ2-7, with D unclear. TRBV5-7 is designated an ORF whose function remains uncertain. The CDR3 has 14 residues. Between the trimmed V and J ends, which lost 1 base and 5 bases, there was a span of 13 bases. As DNA, the CDR3 is TGTGCCAGCAGCTTGTGGCCCCAGGTAGACGAGCAGTACTTC. Residues: CASSLWPQVDEQYF.

The CDR3 reads CASSQVDDLNQPQHF. CDR3 sequence (DNA): TGCGCCAGCAGCCAAGTGGATGACCTCAATCAGCCCCAGCATTTT. The chain carries TRBV4-1 and TRBJ1-5; unclear D gene. The germline CDR1 and CDR2 sequences are MGHRA and YSYEKL. V gave up 1 base and J gave up 3 bases, with 10 bases separating them. The CDR3 length is 15 residues.

This clone is judged medium-sized. The chain employs TRBV5-1 and TRBJ2-1, with D maybe TRBD1 (6 bases). The CDR3 spans 15 residues. The germline gives CDR1 SGHRS, CDR2 YFSETQ. V was trimmed by 6 bases and J by 5 bases, leaving 18 bases between them. The CDR3 protein is CASTLGNREDNEQFF. The CDR3 DNA reads as TGCGCCAGCACACTAGGGAACAGGGAAGACAATGAGCAGTTCTTC.

The chain couples TRBV9 to TRBJ2-3; TRBD2 aligns across 9 bases. The CDR3 spans 16 residues. The trim removed 1 base at V and 6 bases at J, leaving 9 bases unmatched. CDR1 is SGDLS, CDR2 YYNGEE, per germline. DNA of the CDR3: TGTGCCAGCAGCGTACTAGCGGGGACTCGCGGGGATACGCAGTATTTT. This encodes CASSVLAGTRGDTQYF.

V usage is TRBV7-2 and J usage is TRBJ1-3; D is unresolved. The CDR3 consists of 14 residues. The V gene's germline CDR1 is SGHTA and CDR2 FQGNSA. V lost 0 bases and J lost 2, with 5 bases in between. CDR3 protein: CASSLAGPGNTIYF. The CDR3 DNA sequence: TGTGCCAGCAGCTTAGCTGGGCCTGGAAACACCATATATTTT.

The gene calls are TRBV6-6 and TRBJ2-2, with D uncertain. Germline CDR1 is MNHNY and CDR2 is SVGAGI (reference sequence). V was clipped by 1 base and J by 5 bases, with 8 bases between them. The length of the CDR3 is 14 residues. The CDR3 is CASSYYGRTGELFF. The CDR3 DNA sequence: TGTGCCAGCAGTTACTATGGCCGAACCGGGGAGCTGTTTTTT.

This clone was seen once. Mismatch with germline at one junction end may stem from a read error. V gene TRBV6-1 combines with J gene TRBJ1-6; 9 bases align to TRBD1. Germline loops: CDR1 MNHNS, CDR2 SASEGT. This CDR3 has 15 residues. The CDR3 coding sequence is TGTGCCAGCAGTGCTCGGACAGGGGATAATTCACCCCTCCGCTTT. Amino acids: CASSARTGDNSPLRF.

The chain uses TRBV15 and TRBJ1-4, with D possibly TRBD1 on 5 matching bases. Germline-derived CDR1 and CDR2 are LNHNV and YYDKDF (reference sequence). The germline V and J ends were trimmed by 3 bases and 8 bases, with 10 bases remaining between them. The CDR3 length is 13 residues. Written as DNA, the CDR3 is TGTGCCACCAGCAGGCCGGGGGAAGAAAAACTGTTTTTT. This gives the protein CATSRPGEEKLFF.

The V and J genes are TRBV27 and TRBJ1-1; tentatively, D is TRBD1 (6 bases). CDR1 is MNHEY, CDR2 SMNVEV, per germline (reference sequence). The V and J ends lost 6 bases and 7 bases respectively, with 18 bases between them. The CDR3 extends over 14 amino acids. CDR3 in amino acids: CASSAYRASGEAFF. In DNA, the CDR3 is TGTGCCAGCAGCGCTTACAGGGCGTCTGGTGAAGCTTTCTTT.

The rearrangement links TRBV19 to TRBJ1-1; D unresolved. The CDR3 consists of 14 residues. Trimming cost V 5 bases and J 3 bases, with 13 bases left between them. The germline CDR1 and CDR2 sequences are LNHDA and SQIVND (reference sequence). CDR3 sequence reads: CASSESDWDTEAFF. In DNA, the CDR3 is TGTGCCAGTAGTGAGTCGGACTGGGACACTGAAGCTTTCTTT.

V and J are TRBV19 and TRBJ2-7, with 9 positions matching TRBD1. Germline V gene data show CDR1 as LNHDA and CDR2 as SQIVND (reference sequence). V dropped 5 bases and J dropped 6; count of bases not matched to a gene: 11. This CDR3 is 15 amino acids long. The CDR3 sequence is CASSPSTGGGSEQYF. CDR3 nucleotides: TGTGCCAGTAGTCCCTCCACAGGGGGCGGTTCCGAGCAGTACTTC. The full variable domain, with the rest looked up from reference TRBV19 and TRBJ2-7, is DGGITQSPKYLFRKEGQNVTLSCEQNLNHDAMYWYRQDPGQGLRLIYYSQIVNDFQKGDIAEGYSVSREKKESFPLTVTSAQKNPTAFYLCASSPSTGGGSEQYFGPGTRLTVT.

This clone was counted only a few times. V and J are TRBV6-1 and TRBJ2-2; D is ambiguous. Germline CDR1 MNHNS, CDR2 SASEGT. The CDR3 length is 13 residues. V lost 2 bases to trimming and J lost 3 bases, with 4 bases between them. The CDR3: CASSESDTGELFF. The CDR3 DNA sequence: TGTGCCAGCAGTGAATCCGACACCGGGGAGCTGTTTTTT.

This clone was detected once. The rearrangement uses TRBV5-4 and TRBJ1-6; possible D gene TRBD1, 5 bases. Germline V gene sequence: CDR1 SGHNT, CDR2 YYREEE (reference sequence). This CDR3 contains 15 residues. V was pared by 4 bases and J by 2 bases, with 10 bases between. This CDR3 reads CASSRDGAYNSPLHF. In DNA form, the CDR3 reads TGTGCCAGCAGCAGGGACGGTGCCTATAATTCACCCCTCCACTTT.

The chain combines TRBV28 with TRBJ1-5; 7 positions agree with TRBD1. CDR1 and CDR2 from the germline V gene are MDHEN and SYDVKM. The CDR3 has 15 residues. V lost 5 bases and J lost 5; bases outside the gene matches: 9. In DNA, the CDR3 is TGTGCCAGCAGTACGCCCAGGGGGAGTGATCAGCCCCAGCATTTT. Protein product: CASSTPRGSDQPQHF.

This sequence joins TRBV5-1 and TRBJ2-7, with TRBD1 identical over 9 bases. CDR1 SGHRS and CDR2 YFSETQ come from the germline V gene. Germline trimming cut 0 bases from V and 5 bases from J; bases unmatched to any gene: 3. This CDR3 comprises 14 residues. The CDR3, as DNA: TGCGCCAGCAGCTTGGGGGACAGGGCCCACGAGCAGTACTTC. This gives the protein CASSLGDRAHEQYF.

The V call is TRBV6-5, the J call TRBJ2-3, with D possibly being TRBD1 (5 bases). CDR1 and CDR2 from the germline V gene are MNHEY and SVGAGI. The V end lost 0 bases, the J end lost 6 bases, and 16 bases lay between the germline ends. This CDR3 contains 16 residues. As DNA, the CDR3 is TGTGCCAGCAGTTACTCCCCTCAGGGTTTCGGGGATACGCAGTATTTT. Residues: CASSYSPQGFGDTQYF.

The chain links TRBV2 to TRBJ2-7, with TRBD1 matching 7 bases. This CDR3 has 13 amino acids. Germline CDR1 and CDR2: SNHLY and FYNNEI. Germline trimming cut 6 bases from V and 1 base from J; bases unmatched to any gene: 3. CDR3 bases: TGTGCCAGCAGCGACAGGGAATCCTACGAGCAGTACTTC. Translated, it gives CASSDRESYEQYF.

CDR3 residues: CALTGGFDQPQHF. The CDR3 bases are TGTGCCTTGACAGGGGGATTCGATCAGCCCCAGCATTTT. This rearrangement joins TRBV30 to TRBJ1-5; TRBD1 matches 9 bases. This CDR3 has 13 residues. Per the germline V gene, CDR1 is GTSNPN and CDR2 is SVGIG (reference sequence). V was clipped by 7 bases and J by 5 bases; unmatched bases: 6.

This chain connects TRBV7-9 to TRBJ2-7; no definite D call. The CDR3 covers 14 residues. The V gene's germline CDR1 is SEHNR and CDR2 FQNEAQ (reference sequence). The germline V and J ends were trimmed by 1 base and 3 bases, with 10 bases remaining between them. The CDR3 coding sequence is TGTGCCAGCAGCTTAGGACTCTCAAGCTACGAGCAGTACTTC. Protein product: CASSLGLSSYEQYF. The entire variable domain, with the rest obtained from reference TRBV7-9 and TRBJ2-7, is as follows: DTGVSQNPRHKITKRGQNVTFRCDPISEHNRLYWYRQTLGQGPEFLTYFQNEAQLEKSRLLSDRFSAERPKGSFSTLEIQRTEQGDSAMYLCASSLGLSSYEQYFGPGTRLTVT.

The chain uses TRBV6-1 and TRBJ2-5; D gene uncertain. There are 9 residues in the CDR3. V was trimmed by 10 bases and J by 3 bases, leaving 3 bases between them. CDR1 MNHNS and CDR2 SASEGT come from the germline V gene. This CDR3 reads CATKETQYF. The CDR3 DNA follows: TGTGCCACCAAAGAGACCCAGTACTTC.

This rearrangement joins TRBV4-1 to TRBJ2-7; 11 bases agree with TRBD1. CDR3 size: 16 residues. The germline V gene has CDR1 MGHRA and CDR2 YSYEKL. Trimming took 1 base from V and 3 from J; bases not matched to a gene: 5. The CDR3 region has the DNA TGCGCCAGCAGCCAAGTGGGGACAGGGGGAGACTACGAGCAGTACTTC. This codes for CASSQVGTGGDYEQYF.

Relative to its sample, this clone is hyperexpanded (1% or more). The chain has TRBV7-9 and TRBJ1-2; no firm D call. The length of the CDR3 is 13 residues. Germline V gives CDR1 SEHNR, CDR2 FQNEAQ (reference sequence). V was shortened by 5 bases and J by 6 bases, with 13 bases between the two germline ends. CDR3 loop: CASSPSVVDGYTF. CDR3 DNA sequence: TGTGCCAGCAGCCCCAGCGTAGTCGATGGCTACACCTTC.